What follows describes a single TCR beta chain. Time point of the sample: pretreatment peripheral blood. The sample comes from a study of PD-L1 blockade in urothelial cancer. Study-level background: Between 0 and 3 prior chemotherapy regimens had been given to patients.

TCRdb's copy holds only in-frame clones and misses some; the assay was immunoSEQ multiplex PCR. The table includes tens of thousands of clones, around four fifths detected once. The clonotype was recovered from a man aged 50 to 60 with urothelial cancer. Sequenced material: PBMCs, taken around atezolizumab (anti-PD-L1) treatment.

As DNA, the CDR3 is TGTGCCAGCCAAAATCGGGACAGAAACACCGGGGAGCTGTTTTTT. It encodes CASQNRDRNTGELFF. The chain uses TRBV27 and TRBJ2-2; 7 bases line up with TRBD1. Germline CDR1 MNHEY, CDR2 SMNVEV (reference sequence). This CDR3 is built from 15 residues. V trimming: 8 bases; J trimming: 2 bases; junction bases outside the gene matches: 8.